A single sample gave rise to the 15 T cell receptor beta chains below, sequenced in a study of cytomegalovirus exposure and HLA in healthy donors. 60 Vbeta and 13 Jbeta primers were used in PCR. Assay used: immunoSEQ multiplex PCR; TCRdb lists only in-frame clones, some missing. The table has hundreds of thousands of clones, just over 70% seen once. Sequencing was carried out using PBMCs. The receptors originated from a female donor in good health and CMV-seronegative.

This chain joins TRBV4-1 and TRBJ2-7, with D possibly matching TRBD2 (5 bases). Between the trimmed V and J ends, which lost 3 bases and 0 bases, there was a span of 15 bases. Germline CDR1 reads MGHRA; CDR2 reads YSYEKL. The CDR3 contains 16 residues. The CDR3 sequence is CASSHRFPGSSYEQYF. The CDR3 DNA follows: TGCGCCAGCAGCCACCGATTCCCGGGAAGCTCCTACGAGCAGTACTTC.

As to this clone: At one boundary the junction diverges from the germline segment, which might be a read error. The chain is built from TRBV7-9 and TRBJ1-5, with D maybe TRBD1 (5 bases). CDR3 size: 14 residues. The germline V gene has CDR1 SEHNR and CDR2 FQNEAQ (reference sequence). The CDR3 here is CSSSLGAGNQPQHF. CDR3 coding DNA: TGTTCCAGCAGCTTAGGGGCCGGCAATCAGCCCCAGCATTTT. The whole variable domain, filled in from reference TRBV7-9 and TRBJ1-5, reads DTGVSQNPRHKITKRGQNVTFRCDPISEHNRLYWYRQTLGQGPEFLTYFQNEAQLEKSRLLSDRFSAERPKGSFSTLEIQRTEQGDSAMYLCSSSLGAGNQPQHFGDGTRLSIL.

This chain connects TRBV4-1 to TRBJ2-1, with TRBD2 matching 10 bases. This CDR3 has 16 residues. CDR1 is MGHRA and CDR2 is YSYEKL in the germline V gene. The junction had 7 bases not matched to a gene; V was cut back by 0 bases and J by 8 bases. This chain's CDR3 is CASSQDLGGLAYEQFF. The DNA for the CDR3 is TGCGCCAGCAGCCAAGATCTAGGGGGACTAGCGTATGAGCAGTTCTTC.

This clone was seen a handful of times. The chain couples TRBV19 to TRBJ1-3, with 9 bases identical to TRBD1. Germline V gives CDR1 LNHDA, CDR2 SQIVND (reference sequence). V was clipped by 3 bases and J by 4 bases; unmatched bases: 13. This CDR3 has 18 residues. CDR3 DNA: TGTGCCAGTAGTATGACCTACCGTACCGGGACAGGGGGAAACACCATATATTTT. Its translation: CASSMTYRTGTGGNTIYF.

The V gene is TRBV5-1, the J gene TRBJ2-1; D may be TRBD2 (5 bases). The CDR3 spans 14 residues. In germline, CDR1 is SGHRS, CDR2 YFSETQ. V gave up 3 bases and J gave up 10 bases, with 17 bases separating them. CDR3: CASSSVGHTGEQFF. The CDR3 DNA sequence: TGCGCCAGCAGCTCGGTCGGCCATACGGGGGAGCAGTTCTTC.

The chain couples TRBV18 to TRBJ1-2; TRBD1 aligns across 8 bases. Germline CDR1 KGHSH, CDR2 LQKENI. The CDR3 consists of 17 residues. Unmatched junction bases numbered 13, after V lost 6 bases and J lost 1 base. DNA of the CDR3: TGTGCCAGCTCCAAGTCACCCGGACAGGGACTTAACTATGGCTACACCTTC. It translates to CASSKSPGQGLNYGYTF. The full variable domain, in which reference TRBV18 and TRBJ1-2 provide the parts outside the CDR3, is NAGVMQNPRHLVRRRGQEARLRCSPMKGHSHVYWYRQLPEEGLKFMVYLQKENIIDESGMPKERFSAEFPKEGPSILRIQQVVRGDSAAYFCASSKSPGQGLNYGYTFGSGTRLTVV.

There are a few counts of this clone. The chain couples TRBV5-4 to TRBJ2-5; the D gene is possibly TRBD2 (6 bases). Germline values: CDR1 SGHNT, CDR2 YYREEE (reference sequence). Trimming shortened V by 3 bases and J by 5 bases, and 14 bases separated the two germline ends. The CDR3 consists of 14 residues. The CDR3 nucleotides read TGTGCCAGCAGCTCGGGGGTACAGTGGGAGACCCAGTACTTC. This translates into CASSSGVQWETQYF.

This clone has a handful of counts. V usage is TRBV9 and J usage is TRBJ1-2, with D possibly matching TRBD1 (6 bases). V gave up 4 bases and J gave up 8 bases, with 27 bases separating them. CDR1 and CDR2 (germline): SGDLS, YYNGEE. This CDR3 comprises 17 residues. The CDR3 DNA is TGTGCCAGCAGCCCAACGGCTCAATGGTACAGGGAAAGGGGCTACACCTTC. It translates to CASSPTAQWYRERGYTF.

This chain connects TRBV7-9 to TRBJ1-2; tentative D call: TRBD1 (6 bases). Germline-derived CDR1 and CDR2 are SEHNR and FQNEAQ (reference sequence). Trimming removed 1 base from V and 8 bases from J, with 14 bases in between. The length of the CDR3 is 14 residues. In nucleotides, the CDR3 is TGTGCCAGCAGCTTAGTAGAAGGGGGACTAGGCTACACCTTC. Translated, it gives CASSLVEGGLGYTF.

The V and J genes are TRBV6-1 and TRBJ1-5; 7 positions match TRBD1. CDR1 and CDR2 from the germline V gene are MNHNS and SASEGT. V lost 2 bases, J lost 0 bases, and 4 bases stayed unmatched. The CDR3 is 16 amino acids. DNA for the CDR3: TGTGCCAGCAGTGAATTCGGGACAGCTAGCAATCAGCCCCAGCATTTT. Translation: CASSEFGTASNQPQHF.

The genes are TRBV7-9 and TRBJ1-3; D uncertain. CDR3 size: 18 residues. Between the trimmed V and J ends, which lost 5 bases and 3 bases, there was a span of 23 bases. CDR1 is SEHNR, CDR2 FQNEAQ, per germline (reference sequence). The CDR3 protein is CASSIRTPDGLSGNTIYF. DNA for the CDR3: TGTGCCAGCAGCATTAGGACCCCCGATGGACTTAGTGGAAACACCATATATTTT.

J is TRBJ2-1 and V is TRBV11-3; 10 nucleotides agree with TRBD2. Looked up from germline, CDR1 is SGHNT and CDR2 is YENEEA. V lost 5 bases to trimming and J lost 5 bases; unmatched junction nucleotides: 6. The CDR3 extends over 15 amino acids. Here the CDR3 reads CASSRRTSGNNEQFF. The CDR3 region has the DNA TGTGCCAGCAGCCGACGGACTAGCGGAAACAATGAGCAGTTCTTC.

On this clone itself: At one of its ends the junction is not consistent with the germline gene, which may arise from a read error. The V gene is TRBV7-9, the J gene TRBJ2-7; 9 bases agree with TRBD1. CDR1 SEHNR and CDR2 FQNEAQ come from the germline V gene (reference sequence). The CDR3 extends over 15 amino acids. The DNA of the CDR3 is TGTTCCAGCAGCTTAGATGGGGACAGGGTTTCCGAGCAGTACTTC. The encoded protein is CSSSLDGDRVSEQYF.

The chain uses TRBV7-9 and TRBJ2-7; 11 bases map to TRBD2. V lost 5 bases, J lost 2 bases, and 11 bases stayed unmatched. The CDR3 consists of 17 residues. Germline CDR1 SEHNR, CDR2 FQNEAQ (reference sequence). CDR3 nucleotide sequence: TGTGCCAGCAGCAGCTCTGACCTAGCGGGAGGCCCCTACGAGCAGTACTTC. Protein: CASSSSDLAGGPYEQYF.

The chain recombines TRBV7-8 with TRBJ2-5; 12 bases match TRBD2. Trimming cost V 0 bases and J 5 bases; bases outside gene matches: 13. This CDR3 has 19 amino acids. Per germline, CDR1 SGHVS and CDR2 FQNEAQ. The CDR3: CASSLARTSGASQWETQYF. The CDR3 coding sequence is TGTGCCAGCAGCTTAGCGCGGACTAGCGGGGCCTCACAATGGGAGACCCAGTACTTC.